This T cell receptor (beta chain) was captured in a study of cytomegalovirus exposure and HLA in healthy donors. Turning to the study itself: One earlier analysis, a look at around 170 million T cells, found roughly 110 million unique TCR beta sequences.

With respect to this clone: What it binds is not known.

Study observations and caveats: Later analysis revealed greater clonal expansion in HLA-associated TCR beta chains than in equally common others. According to an earlier analysis, most TCR beta V segments yielded productive rearrangements about 87% or about 30% of the time. HLA-A and HLA-B allele assignments for most subjects were reportedly predicted accurately using TCR beta sequences.

Use of 60 Vbeta and 13 Jbeta primers characterized the PCR. TCRdb's copy holds only in-frame clones and misses some; the assay was immunoSEQ multiplex PCR. In the table there are approximately 150,000 clones, roughly four fifths of which are singletons. The V gene end was trimmed by 1 base and the J gene end by 6 bases; junction bases not matched to a gene: 6. CDR1 is SGHAT, CDR2 FQNNGV, per germline. The CDR3 spans 14 residues. The chain uses TRBV11-2 and TRBJ2-7; 7 nucleotides match TRBD2. The clonotype originates from a woman aged 40-49 years in good health and CMV-seronegative. Source material: PBMCs. The CDR3 loop is CASSLAAGVGEQYF. The CDR3, as DNA: TGTGCCAGCAGCTTAGCGGCGGGGGTAGGCGAGCAGTACTTC.